This entry lists 27 T cell receptor beta chains sequenced from one sample in a study of T-cell memory formation after mild COVID-19. TCRdb analysed the 5' RACE reads with MiXCR anew, one entry per CDR3 protein. The repertoire has about 470,000 distinct CDR3 sequences, about 18% of them found once; the top ten carry approximately 13%. The source material was PBMCs or a T cell subset sorted from them (not recorded which). These TCRs come from an adult woman who had mild COVID-19 (a few samples of this study predate the infection). Cell type and time point are not known.

Here the CDR3 DNA reads TGTGCCAGAAGCTCCAAGGCCCCTAGCGGACACTACAATGAGCAGTTCTTC. Residues: CARSSKAPSGHYNEQFF. The genes are TRBV5-3 and TRBJ2-1, with TRBD2 identical over 7 bases. TRBV5-3 carries the ORF label, with uncertain function. Unmatched junction bases numbered 12, after V lost 3 bases and J lost 3 bases. The CDR3 consists of 17 residues.

This clonotype was counted only a few times. V usage is TRBV12-5 and J usage is TRBJ2-7; 8 bases map to TRBD1. Germline-derived CDR1 and CDR2 are LGHNT and FRNRAP. The CDR3 spans 13 residues. Losses at the gene ends were 6 bases for V and 3 bases for J; bases not matched to a gene: 4. CDR3 sequence reads: CASGRQGIYEQYF. CDR3 bases: TGTGCTAGTGGGAGACAGGGGATCTACGAGCAGTACTTC. The variable domain in full, completed from reference TRBV12-5 and TRBJ2-7, reads DARVTQTPRHKVTEMGQEVTMRCQPILGHNTVFWYRQTMMQGLELLAYFRNRAPLDDSGMPKDRFSAEMPDATLATLKIQPSEPRDSAVYFCASGRQGIYEQYFGPGTRLTVT.

This clonotype was seen a handful of times. The rearrangement links TRBV25-1 to TRBJ2-3, with D perhaps matching TRBD2 (5 bases). This CDR3 comprises 13 residues. Trimming left V 8 bases short and J 4 bases short, with 13 bases between. Germline CDR1 and CDR2: MGHDK and SYGVNS. CDR3 loop: CASGPWRPDTQYF. The CDR3 DNA follows: TGTGCCAGCGGCCCCTGGAGGCCAGATACGCAGTATTTT.

This clonotype was recorded a few times. The rearrangement joins TRBV7-2 to TRBJ2-1, with 9 positions matching TRBD2. Germline V gene data show CDR1 as SGHTA and CDR2 as FQGNSA. The V and J ends lost 5 bases and 14 bases, in that order; junction bases with no gene match: 10. This CDR3 is 13 amino acids long. This CDR3 is CASSPTLAGVEFF. The CDR3 nucleotides read TGTGCCAGCAGCCCTACATTAGCGGGAGTAGAGTTCTTC. The entire variable domain, with the rest obtained from reference TRBV7-2 and TRBJ2-1, is as follows: GAGVSQSPSNKVTEKGKDVELRCDPISGHTALYWYRQSLGQGLEFLIYFQGNSAPDKSGLPSDRFSAERTGGSVSTLTIQRTQQEDSAVYLCASSPTLAGVEFFGPGTRLTVL.

The chain uses TRBV12-3 or TRBV12-4 and TRBJ1-3; D is uncertain. Trimming took off 4 bases at V and 2 bases at J, with 9 bases between the two ends. This CDR3 contains 14 residues. CDR3 amino acids: CASSSRQAGNTIYF. CDR3 in DNA: TGTGCCAGCAGTTCCAGACAAGCTGGAAACACCATATATTTT.

Details on this clonotype: At one end, the junction sequence differs from germline, possibly due to a read error. This chain links TRBV5-1 with TRBJ1-5; D might be TRBD1 (6 bases). CDR3 size: 13 residues. Germline lookup yields CDR1 SGHRS and CDR2 YFSETQ. This CDR3 is CASSLGAGQPQHF. The CDR3 DNA follows: TGTGCCAGCAGTTTGGGGGCGGGTCAGCCCCAGCATTTT.

The table lists this clonotype with a few counts. The genes are TRBV7-3 and TRBJ2-3, with a possible D match to TRBD1 (6 bases). Per the germline V gene, CDR1 is SGHTA and CDR2 is FQGTGA. The CDR3 runs to 18 residues. V lost 0 bases to trimming and J lost 2 bases, with 18 bases between them. CDR3 region: CASSLTFGQSAVTDTQYF. CDR3 nucleotide sequence: TGTGCCAGCAGCTTAACATTCGGACAGTCCGCGGTCACAGATACGCAGTATTTT.

The CDR3 DNA reads as TGTGCCAGCAGCTACGAGCTAGCTAACTATGGCTACACCTTC. It yields the protein CASSYELANYGYTF. The chain carries TRBV9 and TRBJ1-2, with D unclear. Germline lookup yields CDR1 SGDLS and CDR2 YYNGEE. This CDR3 is built from 14 residues. V was clipped by 4 bases and J by 0 bases, with 10 bases between them.

The chain combines TRBV29-1 with TRBJ2-1, with 14 positions matching TRBD2. V trimming: 2 bases; J trimming: 8 bases; junction bases outside the gene matches: 14. The CDR3 consists of 18 residues. Per germline, CDR1 SQVTM and CDR2 ANQGSEA. CDR3 in DNA: TGCAGCGTTGAACTCCGTCGGAGACTAGCGGGAGGGGGTGATGAGCAGTTCTTC. Protein sequence: CSVELRRRLAGGGDEQFF.

The table lists this clonotype with a few counts. The rearrangement joins TRBV10-3 to TRBJ2-3; D is uncertain. Germline assignment: CDR1 ENHRY and CDR2 SYGVKD. This CDR3 contains 14 residues. The V gene lost 0 bases and the J gene lost 1 base, with 5 bases spanning the gap. The CDR3 loop reads CAISESGGTDTQYF. The CDR3 DNA reads TGTGCCATCAGTGAGTCGGGTGGCACAGATACGCAGTATTTT.

This chain joins TRBV20-1 and TRBJ1-1; D unresolved. The V end lost 6 bases, the J end lost 6 bases, and 14 bases lay between the germline ends. The CDR3 covers 12 residues. Germline V gene lookup returns CDR1 DFQATT and CDR2 SNEGSKA (reference sequence). The DNA for the CDR3 is TGCAGTGCCCTAGCGGGTTTGGCTGAAGCTTTCTTT. Translating it yields CSALAGLAEAFF.

This chain connects TRBV24-1 to TRBJ1-5, with D hard to call. The germline CDR1 and CDR2 sequences are KGHDR and SFDVKD. This CDR3 is built from 14 residues. Trimming removed 0 bases from V and 3 bases from J, with 5 bases in between. This CDR3 reads CATSDLADNQPQHF. The CDR3 DNA reads as TGTGCCACCAGTGATTTGGCGGACAATCAGCCCCAGCATTTT.

This chain links TRBV20-1 with TRBJ2-1; 9 bases map to TRBD2. V lost 1 base to trimming and J lost 1 base; unmatched junction nucleotides: 8. The CDR3 is 17 residues long. From germline, CDR1 is DFQATT and CDR2 SNEGSKA (reference sequence). The DNA for the CDR3 is TGCAGTGCTAGAGTCCAGCGGGAGGTCCTATCCTACAATGAGCAGTTCTTC. The encoded protein is CSARVQREVLSYNEQFF.

The chain uses TRBV30 and TRBJ1-2; possibly TRBD1 for D (5 bases). V gave up 2 bases and J gave up 0 bases, with 19 bases separating them. There are 17 residues in the CDR3. CDR1 is GTSNPN and CDR2 is SVGIG in the germline V gene (reference sequence). This CDR3 is CAWSRVGTVISNYGYTF. CDR3 DNA: TGTGCCTGGAGTAGGGTCGGGACCGTAATCTCTAACTATGGCTACACCTTC.

This clonotype has more than one count but fewer than ten. The chain combines TRBV5-1 with TRBJ2-5; 9 bases are shared with TRBD2. CDR1 and CDR2 (germline): SGHRS, YFSETQ. The CDR3 extends over 16 amino acids. Trimming cost V 0 bases and J 5 bases; bases outside gene matches: 8. In nucleotides, the CDR3 is TGCGCCAGCAGCTTGGCACCTAGCGGGGTCCTGGAGACCCAGTACTTC. Translation: CASSLAPSGVLETQYF.

This clonotype was recorded a few times. The J gene is TRBJ2-7, the V gene TRBV5-1; 8 bases align to TRBD1. Looked up from germline, CDR1 is SGHRS and CDR2 is YFSETQ. The V gene end was trimmed by 4 bases and the J gene end by 6 bases; junction bases not matched to a gene: 9. The CDR3 length is 14 residues. For the CDR3, the DNA is TGCGCCAGCAGCCTGGGGACAGGATTAGGCGAGCAGTACTTC. This translates into CASSLGTGLGEQYF.

Many counts were recorded for this clonotype. V and J are TRBV7-9 and TRBJ1-5, with D unresolved. Germline CDR1 is SEHNR and CDR2 is FQNEAQ (reference sequence). Deletions cut 5 bases from V and 1 base from J, with 12 bases between. The CDR3 extends over 15 amino acids. The CDR3 DNA reads as TGTGCCAGCAGCCTGGAGGCAGCCAGCAATCAGCCCCAGCATTTT. It specifies CASSLEAASNQPQHF. Looking up the rest from reference TRBV7-9 and TRBJ1-5 gives the full variable domain: DTGVSQNPRHKITKRGQNVTFRCDPISEHNRLYWYRQTLGQGPEFLTYFQNEAQLEKSRLLSDRFSAERPKGSFSTLEIQRTEQGDSAMYLCASSLEAASNQPQHFGDGTRLSIL.

The J gene is TRBJ2-7, the V gene TRBV24-1; 10 bases agree with TRBD1. V was clipped by 4 bases and J by 3 bases; unmatched bases: 5. The CDR3 extends over 15 amino acids. Germline values: CDR1 KGHDR, CDR2 SFDVKD. Here the CDR3 reads CATSDGGQGVYEQYF. The CDR3 bases are TGTGCCACCAGTGACGGTGGACAGGGGGTCTACGAGCAGTACTTC.

This clonotype was seen a handful of times. In DNA, the CDR3 is TGTGCCAGCTCCCCTGCCGGGCCATTAAACACTGAAGCTTTCTTT. Translation: CASSPAGPLNTEAFF. The chain links TRBV12-3 or TRBV12-4 to TRBJ1-1; D is unresolved. This CDR3 spans 15 amino acids. The V end was cut by 8 bases, the J end by 2 bases, with 18 bases between.

The table lists this clonotype with many counts. V usage is TRBV12-3 or TRBV12-4 and J usage is TRBJ2-7; possible D gene TRBD2, 5 bases. This CDR3 has 13 residues. V was pared by 2 bases and J by 6 bases, with 11 bases between. CDR3 in amino acids: CASSLSEDSEQYF. DNA of the CDR3: TGTGCCAGCAGTTTATCGGAGGACTCCGAGCAGTACTTC.

In its sample, this clonotype was seen a few times. V and J are TRBV7-3 and TRBJ2-1; possibly TRBD1 or TRBD2 for D (6 bases each). Trimming pared 5 bases from V and 2 bases from J, leaving 16 bases between. The germline gives CDR1 SGHTA, CDR2 FQGTGA. This CDR3 region has 16 residues. CDR3 nucleotide sequence: TGTGCCAGCAGCCTCGACCGTGGGGGGCCCTACAATGAGCAGTTCTTC. It yields the protein CASSLDRGGPYNEQFF.

In its sample, this clonotype was seen a few times. The chain is built from TRBV12-3 or TRBV12-4 and TRBJ2-6, with a possible D match to TRBD1 (5 bases). V was shortened by 10 bases and J by 4 bases, with 14 bases between the two germline ends. The CDR3 loop spans 14 amino acids. CDR3: CATRGASGANVLTF. CDR3 nucleotides: TGTGCCACCCGTGGGGCATCAGGGGCCAACGTCCTGACTTTC.

This chain links TRBV5-1 with TRBJ1-2; 7 bases map to TRBD1. The CDR3 is made up of 15 amino acids. Germline V gene data show CDR1 as SGHRS and CDR2 as YFSETQ. The ends lost 4 bases at V and 0 bases at J; junction bases unmatched: 6. As DNA, the CDR3 is TGCGCCAGCAGCAATGGACAGGCTGCTAACTATGGCTACACCTTC. This sequence encodes CASSNGQAANYGYTF.

This clonotype occurred a few times. CDR3 in amino acids: CASRRRTDFQETQYF. The CDR3 DNA reads TGTGCCAGCAGGCGCCGGACAGACTTCCAAGAGACCCAGTACTTC. The chain has TRBV12-3 or TRBV12-4 and TRBJ2-5; perhaps TRBD1 as D (6 bases). The CDR3 runs to 15 residues. V was clipped by 6 bases and J by 1 base, with 15 bases between them.

The chain joins TRBV18 to TRBJ2-7, with TRBD1 matching over 8 bases. Per the germline V gene, CDR1 is KGHSH and CDR2 is LQKENI. The CDR3 is 14 residues long. V lost 5 bases to trimming and J lost 3 bases; unmatched junction nucleotides: 6. CDR3 sequence reads: CASSFRQGIYEQYF. CDR3 bases: TGTGCCAGCTCATTCCGACAGGGGATCTACGAGCAGTACTTC. Complete variable domain (other parts from reference TRBV18 and TRBJ2-7): NAGVMQNPRHLVRRRGQEARLRCSPMKGHSHVYWYRQLPEEGLKFMVYLQKENIIDESGMPKERFSAEFPKEGPSILRIQQVVRGDSAAYFCASSFRQGIYEQYFGPGTRLTVT.

The chain is built from TRBV6-6 and TRBJ1-1; D unclear. CDR3 length: 14 amino acids. V lost 7 bases to trimming and J lost 1 base, with 13 bases between them. The germline V gene has CDR1 MNHNY and CDR2 SVGAGI (reference sequence). The CDR3 sequence: CASTTPARNTEAFF. CDR3 DNA: TGTGCCAGCACTACCCCCGCTCGGAACACTGAAGCTTTCTTT.

This clonotype was counted many times. The chain links TRBV5-5 to TRBJ2-1; 7 nucleotides agree with TRBD1. In germline, CDR1 is SGHKS, CDR2 YYEKEE (reference sequence). Germline trimming cut 2 bases from V and 3 bases from J; bases unmatched to any gene: 5. There are 15 residues in the CDR3. CDR3 protein: CASSLYGTDYNEQFF. The DNA for the CDR3 is TGTGCCAGCAGCTTATACGGGACAGACTACAATGAGCAGTTCTTC. Looking up the rest from reference TRBV5-5 and TRBJ2-1 gives the full variable domain: DAGVTQSPTHLIKTRGQQVTLRCSPISGHKSVSWYQQVLGQGPQFIFQYYEKEERGRGNFPDRFSARQFPNYSSELNVNALLLGDSALYLCASSLYGTDYNEQFFGPGTRLTVL.